This T cell receptor beta chain was sequenced during a study of blood T cell repertoires in COVID-19. Overall study context: T cells, B-cell-depleted T cells, or PBMCs supplied cDNA or gDNA.

Enrolled during active infection, Seattle patients were then followed longitudinally. The germline V gene encodes CDR1 SNHLY and CDR2 FYNNEI. The CDR3 length is 15 residues. Trimming left V 1 base short and J 7 bases short, with 14 bases between. Source study methods: Researchers report that nucleated cell counts were estimated from reference gene primer amplification. Generated by immunoSEQ multiplex PCR, the TCRdb table keeps only in-frame clones and is missing some. V and J calls and clone size follow that table, whereas D and trimming were derived from the DNA. Among 350,000 or so clones, over 85% were seen once, and the ten largest hold 3% to 4.5%.

The chain is built from TRBV2 and TRBJ2-1; tentative D call: TRBD1 (5 bases). Material: peripheral blood. This receptor was identified in a woman aged 55-70 years with COVID-19, enrolled during active disease. CDR3 sequence: CASSEEGVKLNEQFF. CDR3 DNA: TGTGCCAGCAGTGAAGAAGGGGTAAAGTTAAATGAGCAGTTCTTC.